A single sample gave rise to the 14 T cell receptor beta chains below, sequenced in a study of blood T cell repertoires in COVID-19. Some clones are missing from TCRdb's copy, which holds only in-frame ones; the method was immunoSEQ multiplex PCR. The sample includes about 140,000 clones, about four fifths of them seen just once. The specimen sequenced was peripheral blood. These receptors all come from a human donor in a cohort sampled during active COVID-19.

The table lists this clone with a count of one. V gene TRBV5-1 combines with J gene TRBJ2-5; 7 bases align to TRBD2. Germline CDR1 and CDR2: SGHRS and YFSETQ. V was pared by 4 bases and J by 4 bases, with 4 bases of the junction left unmatched. The CDR3 runs 13 residues. The CDR3 region is CASSQRGRETQYF. CDR3 nucleotides: TGCGCCAGCAGCCAGCGGGGTCGAGAGACCCAGTACTTC.

J is TRBJ1-5 and V is TRBV30; the match to TRBD1 covers 9 bases. The junction had 8 bases not matched to a gene; V was cut back by 8 bases and J by 6 bases. This CDR3 is built from 13 residues. Germline CDR1 GTSNPN, CDR2 SVGIG (reference sequence). This chain's CDR3 is CATRTGVGQPQHF. The CDR3 nucleotides are TGTGCCACCCGGACAGGGGTGGGTCAGCCCCAGCATTTT.

This clone came up a few times. The chain recombines TRBV5-4 with TRBJ2-7, with a possible D match to TRBD2 (5 bases). The germline CDR1 and CDR2 sequences are SGHNT and YYREEE (reference sequence). The CDR3 loop spans 12 amino acids. V was shortened by 3 bases and J by 6 bases, with 10 bases between the two germline ends. CDR3: CASSSWESEQYF. DNA of the CDR3: TGTGCCAGCAGCTCCTGGGAGTCCGAGCAGTACTTC.

The rearrangement uses TRBV19 and TRBJ1-3; D gene uncertain. V was cut by 2 bases and J by 0 bases, with 2 bases left in between. Germline loops: CDR1 LNHDA, CDR2 SQIVND (reference sequence). CDR3 length: 13 amino acids. CDR3 nucleotide sequence: TGTGCCAGTAGTATACACTCTGGAAACACCATATATTTT. It encodes CASSIHSGNTIYF.

This sequence joins TRBV6-4 and TRBJ2-5, with D perhaps matching TRBD2 (5 bases). The CDR3 has 13 residues. CDR1 and CDR2 (germline): MRHNA, SNTAGT. Trimming removed 3 bases at V and 5 bases at J, with 10 bases between. The CDR3 DNA is TGTGCCAGCAGTGAGGAGGTAGCTGAGACCCAGTACTTC. This gives the protein CASSEEVAETQYF.

The chain uses TRBV7-3 and TRBJ2-5; 8 positions agree with TRBD1. Germline V gene data show CDR1 as SGHTA and CDR2 as FQGTGA. The CDR3 is made up of 14 amino acids. V gave up 4 bases and J gave up 4 bases; unmatched junction bases: 5. CDR3: CASSSAGGSETQYF. For the CDR3, the DNA is TGTGCCAGCAGCTCGGCAGGGGGCTCAGAGACCCAGTACTTC.

This chain links TRBV10-3 with TRBJ2-3, with D possibly TRBD2 on 5 matching bases. Between the trimmed V and J ends, which lost 2 bases and 1 base, there was a span of 13 bases. The CDR3 consists of 16 residues. Per the germline V gene, CDR1 is ENHRY and CDR2 is SYGVKD. CDR3 DNA sequence: TGTGCCATCAGTGAGCAGGACCACGGGGGCACAGATACGCAGTATTTT. This encodes CAISEQDHGGTDTQYF.

Written as DNA, the CDR3 is TGTGCCAGCAGCTTAGGAACAGGTTTGGGAGCTTTCTTT. This gives the protein CASSLGTGLGAFF. The chain joins TRBV7-3 to TRBJ1-1, with D possibly TRBD1 on 5 matching bases. V lost 2 bases and J lost 10, with 14 bases in between. Germline V gene lookup returns CDR1 SGHTA and CDR2 FQGTGA. The CDR3 has 13 amino acids.

The rearrangement joins TRBV7-3 to TRBJ2-2; TRBD2 matches 7 bases. The CDR3 is made up of 18 amino acids. The trim removed 5 bases at V and 5 bases at J, leaving 17 bases unmatched. Germline V gene data show CDR1 as SGHTA and CDR2 as FQGTGA. CDR3 region: CASSTSLGGARGTGELFF. The CDR3 nucleotides are TGTGCCAGCAGCACCTCACTTGGGGGAGCGCGGGGGACCGGGGAGCTGTTTTTT.

The CDR3, as DNA: TGTGCCAGCAGTGAGGGACAGCGGAATCAGCCCCAGCATTTT. It specifies CASSEGQRNQPQHF. This chain uses TRBV2 with TRBJ1-5, with 7 bases matching TRBD1. Germline values: CDR1 SNHLY, CDR2 FYNNEI. CDR3 size: 14 residues. The J segment lost 4 bases and the V segment lost 3 bases, leaving 3 bases of the junction unmatched.

The V and J genes are TRBV9 and TRBJ2-5; D is possibly TRBD1 (5 bases). V shed 4 bases and J shed 2 bases, with 9 bases lying between them. The CDR3 is made up of 13 amino acids. The germline V gene has CDR1 SGDLS and CDR2 YYNGEE. Here the CDR3 reads CASSPTVQETQYF. For the CDR3, the DNA is TGTGCCAGCAGCCCGACAGTACAAGAGACCCAGTACTTC.

The CDR3 DNA sequence: TGTGCCAGCAGGGGACCGGGACTAGCTCGGAATGAGCAGTTCTTC. Protein: CASRGPGLARNEQFF. The chain links TRBV6-5 to TRBJ2-1, with 9 positions matching TRBD2. The CDR3 is 15 amino acids. Germline CDR1 is MNHEY and CDR2 is SVGAGI. J gave up 7 bases and V 6 bases, and 10 bases lay outside the gene matches.

This chain joins TRBV21-1 and TRBJ2-7; no DNA check was done on the table's D call, TRBD1. TRBV21-1 is a listed pseudogene. CDR3 length: 16 residues. CDR3 protein: CASSNSRTDSSYEQYF. The CDR3 region has the DNA TGTGCCAGCAGCAACTCCCGGACAGATTCCTCCTACGAGCAGTACTTC.

The chain links TRBV4-1 to TRBJ1-4, with D perhaps matching TRBD1 (5 bases). The CDR3 loop spans 18 amino acids. CDR1 is MGHRA and CDR2 is YSYEKL in the germline V gene. Trimming removed 1 base at V and 7 bases at J, with 22 bases between. The chain's CDR3 is CASSQGISGGESGEKLFF. In nucleotides, the CDR3 is TGCGCCAGCAGCCAAGGGATTTCAGGAGGGGAATCAGGTGAAAAACTGTTTTTT.